A selection of T cell receptor beta chains follows, all from one sample in a study of T cell repertoires in cytomegalovirus infection. MiXCR was run by TCRdb on the reads, yielding one entry per CDR3 protein. The repertoire holds 450,000 to 550,000 distinct CDR3 sequences, with approximately 42% as singletons. What these receptors recognize is not known. The specimen comprised cultured PBMCs, sampled from culture after CMV antigen stimulation. These receptors all stem from a human donor in good health (CMV status not recorded). Some clones in this sample may be carry-over from other donors' samples. The CDR3 runs from the conserved cysteine through the conserved F or W. D genes are given only for firm matches.

NA TRBJ2-3 14 TRBV7-2 CASSLIRGADTQYF
TRBD2 TRBJ2-7 16 TRBV2 CASSDPVSGGVDEQYF
NA TRBJ1-4 17 TRBV7-2 CASSLRGGAATNEKLFF
NA TRBJ2-2 15 TRBV6-1 CATRRAGASTGELFF
NA TRBJ2-3 15 TRBV7-8 CASSSRRLSWDTQYF
TRBD1 TRBJ2-5 14 TRBV12-3/TRBV12-4 CASRSGTGQETQYF
NA TRBJ1-1 15 TRBV7-1 CASSPTGRENTEAFF
TRBD2 TRBJ2-7 16 TRBV6-7 CASSTVTSGGSYEQYF
NA TRBJ2-7 15 TRBV7-2 CASSVWAGTFNEQYF
NA TRBJ1-2 13 TRBV7-2 CASSWDGTYGYTF
NA TRBJ1-5 13 TRBV6-1 CASSEVRGRPQHF
TRBD2 TRBJ2-7 15 TRBV4-1 CASSQESGKRYEQYF
NA TRBJ2-7 14 TRBV7-2 CASSPVLGRPEQYF
NA TRBJ2-7 14 TRBV4-1 CASSLRLGIYEQYF
NA TRBJ2-7 13 TRBV4-2 CASSQTQSGEQYF
NA TRBJ2-1 14 TRBV7-9 CASLRVSSYNEQFF
NA TRBJ1-2 12 TRBV7-9 CASSQGDYGYTF
TRBD1 TRBJ1-5 14 TRBV7-2 CASSVDRGNQPQHF
NA TRBJ1-1 13 TRBV7-2 CASSLEGEPEAFF
NA TRBJ1-2 15 TRBV7-2 CASSLVRGGPYGYTF
NA TRBJ1-6 16 TRBV7-2 CASSFWGSSYNSPLHF
NA TRBJ2-3 14 TRBV7-8 CASSKSTTRDTQYF
TRBD1 TRBJ2-3 15 TRBV28 CASSPPGQAWDTQYF
TRBD2 TRBJ2-7 13 TRBV2 CASRPGLDYEQYF
NA TRBJ1-2 11 TRBV19 CASRSIYGYTF
NA TRBJ2-7 13 TRBV7-7 CASSLVWGYEQYF
TRBD2 TRBJ2-2 15 TRBV7-2 CASSFRLAGTGELFF
TRBD1 TRBJ2-7 16 TRBV7-2 CASSLTGQGATDEQYF
NA TRBJ2-7 14 TRBV20-1 CSARADRNPYEQYF
TRBD1 TRBJ2-7 20 TRBV7-9 CASSSRPRDRGRVRKDEQYF
NA TRBJ2-7 15 TRBV5-1 CASTIGGTDHYEQYF
TRBD1 TRBJ2-2 17 TRBV7-6 CASSPFPGQGNTGELFF
NA TRBJ2-5 15 TRBV7-9 CASSREGGTRETQYF
NA TRBJ2-5 15 TRBV4-3 CASSQDPGGGETQYF
TRBD2 TRBJ2-1 15 TRBV6-5 CASSAGGGGHNEQFF
TRBD2 TRBJ2-7 14 TRBV20-1 CSARDPSGGYEQYF
TRBD1 TRBJ1-2 12 TRBV20-1 CSARGQGYGYTF
TRBD2 TRBJ2-3 13 TRBV5-3 CASSWGLADTQYF
TRBD2 TRBJ2-1 16 TRBV28 CASSGGVAGAYNEQFF
NA TRBJ2-3 12 TRBV7-2 CASSAQGRTQYF